This is a list of T cell receptor beta chains from one sample in a study of identical twins. TCRdb processed the 5' RACE reads anew with MiXCR; each CDR3 protein has one entry. Of roughly 1,500,000 distinct CDR3 sequences listed, roughly a third are singletons. Material for sequencing was cord blood. The receptors were sampled from a newborn girl in good health. Each CDR3 is given with its conserved first and last residue. Fields, in order: V gene, J gene, CDR3 protein.

V gene: TRBV10-3
J gene: TRBJ2-1
CDR3 protein: CAIRIDKSGNEQFF

V gene: TRBV20-1
J gene: TRBJ1-5
CDR3 protein: CSARDRAGVNQPQHF

V gene: TRBV4-2
J gene: TRBJ1-2
CDR3 protein: CASSQGGGAPYGYTF

V gene: TRBV20-1
J gene: TRBJ2-1
CDR3 protein: CSASGGRVYNEQFF

V gene: TRBV20-1
J gene: TRBJ2-3
CDR3 protein: CSAPPGGTPTDTQYF

V gene: TRBV7-2
J gene: TRBJ1-6
CDR3 protein: CASSSRPKNNSPLHF

V gene: TRBV30
J gene: TRBJ1-2
CDR3 protein: CAWKQGEHTF

V gene: TRBV10-3
J gene: TRBJ2-7
CDR3 protein: CAISRTGGILGGTYEQYF

V gene: TRBV18
J gene: TRBJ2-3
CDR3 protein: CASSPQTGRITDTQYF

V gene: TRBV27
J gene: -
CDR3 protein: CASSFWGSGYNEQYF

V gene: TRBV27
J gene: TRBJ2-6
CDR3 protein: CASSQAGTGISGAYVLTF

V gene: TRBV29-1
J gene: TRBJ1-1
CDR3 protein: CSVPKGKVAGMNTEAFF

V gene: TRBV11-2
J gene: TRBJ2-7
CDR3 protein: CASSLGASSSYEQYF

V gene: TRBV5-1
J gene: TRBJ1-1
CDR3 protein: CASSPGGTGVIVISEPFF

V gene: TRBV20-1
J gene: TRBJ2-7
CDR3 protein: CSAMSGTGKYEQYF

V gene: TRBV7-7
J gene: TRBJ2-1
CDR3 protein: CASSHPEASGGRSSYNEQFF

V gene: TRBV27
J gene: TRBJ2-2
CDR3 protein: CASSSQGAGNTGELFF

V gene: TRBV2
J gene: TRBJ2-3
CDR3 protein: CASTLRETDTQYF

V gene: TRBV27
J gene: TRBJ1-1
CDR3 protein: CASRARAEAFF

V gene: TRBV25-1
J gene: TRBJ2-7
CDR3 protein: CASSESSAIGQYF

V gene: TRBV9
J gene: TRBJ2-7
CDR3 protein: CASSVGGVSSYEQYF

V gene: TRBV5-1
J gene: TRBJ2-7
CDR3 protein: CASSLDGRPYEQYF

V gene: TRBV6-2/TRBV6-3
J gene: TRBJ2-3
CDR3 protein: CASSTGLAGFRRGTDTQYF

V gene: TRBV19
J gene: TRBJ1-6
CDR3 protein: CASIGQDYNSPLHF